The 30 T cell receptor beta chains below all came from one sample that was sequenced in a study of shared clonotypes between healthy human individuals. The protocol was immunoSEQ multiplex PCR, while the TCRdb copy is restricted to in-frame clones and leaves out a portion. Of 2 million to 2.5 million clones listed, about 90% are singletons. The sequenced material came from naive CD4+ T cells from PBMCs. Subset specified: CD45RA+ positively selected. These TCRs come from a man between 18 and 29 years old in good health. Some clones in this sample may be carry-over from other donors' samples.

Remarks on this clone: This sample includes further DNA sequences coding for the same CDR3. The CDR3 nucleotides read TGTGCCAGCAGCCAAGGGCCCAATCAGCCCCAGCATTTT. Residues: CASSQGPNQPQHF. This rearrangement joins TRBV4-2 to TRBJ1-5; D is unclear. Germline V gene data show CDR1 as LGHNA and CDR2 as YNFKEQ. Between the trimmed V and J ends, which lost 1 base and 3 bases, there was a span of 4 bases. This CDR3 contains 13 residues.

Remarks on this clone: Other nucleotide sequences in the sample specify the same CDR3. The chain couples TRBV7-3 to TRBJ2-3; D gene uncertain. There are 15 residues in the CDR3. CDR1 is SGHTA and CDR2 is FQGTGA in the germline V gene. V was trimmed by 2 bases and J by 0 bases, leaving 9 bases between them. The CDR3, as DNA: TGTGCCAGCAGCTTAGGGGTAGCTAGCACAGATACGCAGTATTTT. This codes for CASSLGVASTDTQYF.

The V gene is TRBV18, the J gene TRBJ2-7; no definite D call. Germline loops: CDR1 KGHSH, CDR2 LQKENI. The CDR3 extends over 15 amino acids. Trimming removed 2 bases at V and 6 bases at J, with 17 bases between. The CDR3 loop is CASSPSRTSWGEQYF. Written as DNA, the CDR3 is TGTGCCAGCTCACCAAGTAGGACCTCTTGGGGCGAGCAGTACTTC.

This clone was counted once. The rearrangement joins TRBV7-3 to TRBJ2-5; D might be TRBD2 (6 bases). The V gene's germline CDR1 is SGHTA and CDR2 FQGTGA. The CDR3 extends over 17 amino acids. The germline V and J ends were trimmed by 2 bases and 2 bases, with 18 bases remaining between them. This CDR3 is CASSLGAQGGGQETQYF. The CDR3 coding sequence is TGTGCCAGCAGCTTAGGGGCCCAGGGAGGAGGACAAGAGACCCAGTACTTC.

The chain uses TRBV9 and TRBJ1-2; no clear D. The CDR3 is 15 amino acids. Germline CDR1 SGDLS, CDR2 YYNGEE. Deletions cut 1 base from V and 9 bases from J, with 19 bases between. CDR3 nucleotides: TGTGCCAGCAGCGTAATTCCCGGAGGAACCGTCCGCTACACCTTC. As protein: CASSVIPGGTVRYTF.

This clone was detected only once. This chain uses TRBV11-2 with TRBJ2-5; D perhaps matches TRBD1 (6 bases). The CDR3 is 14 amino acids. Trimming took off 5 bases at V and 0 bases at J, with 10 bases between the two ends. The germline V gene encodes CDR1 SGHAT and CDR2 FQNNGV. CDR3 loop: CASSARGHQETQYF. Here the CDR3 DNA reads TGTGCCAGCAGCGCCAGGGGCCACCAAGAGACCCAGTACTTC.

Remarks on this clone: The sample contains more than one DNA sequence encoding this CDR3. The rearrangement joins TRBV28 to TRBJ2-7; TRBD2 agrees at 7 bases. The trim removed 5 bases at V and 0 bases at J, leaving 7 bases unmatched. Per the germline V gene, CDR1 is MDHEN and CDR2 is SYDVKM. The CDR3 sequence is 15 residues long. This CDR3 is CASSSRASGSYEQYF. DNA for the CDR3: TGTGCCAGCAGTAGCCGGGCTAGCGGCTCCTACGAGCAGTACTTC.

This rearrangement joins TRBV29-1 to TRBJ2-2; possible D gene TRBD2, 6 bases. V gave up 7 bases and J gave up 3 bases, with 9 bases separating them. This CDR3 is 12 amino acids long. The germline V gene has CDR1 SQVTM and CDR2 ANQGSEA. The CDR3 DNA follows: TGCAGCGGGTGGGGGGACACCGGGGAGCTGTTTTTT. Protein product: CSGWGDTGELFF.

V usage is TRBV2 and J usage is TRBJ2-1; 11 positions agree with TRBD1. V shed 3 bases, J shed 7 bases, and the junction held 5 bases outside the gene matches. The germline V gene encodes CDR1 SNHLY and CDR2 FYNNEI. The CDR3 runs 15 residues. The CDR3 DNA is TGTGCCAGCAGTGAGTGGACAGGGGGCATTAATGAGCAGTTCTTC. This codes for CASSEWTGGINEQFF.

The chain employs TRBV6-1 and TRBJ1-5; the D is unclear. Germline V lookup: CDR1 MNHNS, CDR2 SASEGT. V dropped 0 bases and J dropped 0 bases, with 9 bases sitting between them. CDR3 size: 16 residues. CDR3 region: CASSEAPLYSNQPQHF. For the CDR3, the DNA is TGTGCCAGCAGTGAAGCTCCCTTGTATAGCAATCAGCCCCAGCATTTT.

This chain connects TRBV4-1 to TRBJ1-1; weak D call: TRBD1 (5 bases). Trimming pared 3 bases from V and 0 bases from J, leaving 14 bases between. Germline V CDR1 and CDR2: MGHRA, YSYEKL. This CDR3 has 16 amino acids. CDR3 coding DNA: TGCGCCAGCAGCCAGACCCAGGGATACATGAACACTGAAGCTTTCTTT. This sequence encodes CASSQTQGYMNTEAFF.

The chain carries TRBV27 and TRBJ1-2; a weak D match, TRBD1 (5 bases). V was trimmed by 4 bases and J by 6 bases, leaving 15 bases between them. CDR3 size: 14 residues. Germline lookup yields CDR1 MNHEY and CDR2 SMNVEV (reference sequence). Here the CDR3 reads CASSSGGRWHGYTF. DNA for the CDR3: TGTGCCAGCAGTTCTGGGGGAAGGTGGCATGGCTACACCTTC.

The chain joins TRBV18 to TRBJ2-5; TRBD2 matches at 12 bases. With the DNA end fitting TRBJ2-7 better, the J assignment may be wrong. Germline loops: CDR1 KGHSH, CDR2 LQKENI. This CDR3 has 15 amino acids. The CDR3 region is CASSPGLAGPYEQYF. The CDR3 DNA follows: TGTGCCAGCTCACCGGGACTAGCGGGCCCCTACGAGCAGTACTTC.

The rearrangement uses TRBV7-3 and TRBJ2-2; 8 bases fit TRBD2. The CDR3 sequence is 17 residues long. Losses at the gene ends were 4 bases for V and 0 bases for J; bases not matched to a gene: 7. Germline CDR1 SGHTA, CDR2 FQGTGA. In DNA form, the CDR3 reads TGTGCCAGCAGCTCCCTCTCACTAGCGGCGAACACCGGGGAGCTGTTTTTT. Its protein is CASSSLSLAANTGELFF.

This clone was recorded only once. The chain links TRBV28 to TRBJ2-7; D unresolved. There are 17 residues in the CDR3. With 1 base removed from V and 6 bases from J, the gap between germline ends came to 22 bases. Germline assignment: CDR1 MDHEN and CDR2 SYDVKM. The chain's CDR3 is CASSLSLTAQAPGEQYF. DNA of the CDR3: TGTGCCAGCAGTTTATCTTTGACTGCGCAGGCCCCGGGCGAGCAGTACTTC.

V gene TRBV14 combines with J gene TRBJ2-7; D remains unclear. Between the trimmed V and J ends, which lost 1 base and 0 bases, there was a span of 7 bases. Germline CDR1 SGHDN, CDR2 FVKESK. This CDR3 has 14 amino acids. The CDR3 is CASSQVPVSYEQYF. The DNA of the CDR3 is TGTGCCAGCAGCCAAGTTCCGGTCTCCTACGAGCAGTACTTC. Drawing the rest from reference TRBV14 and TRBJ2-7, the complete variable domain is EAGVTQFPSHSVIEKGQTVTLRCDPISGHDNLYWYRRVMGKEIKFLLHFVKESKQDESGMPNNRFLAERTGGTYSTLKVQPAELEDSGVYFCASSQVPVSYEQYFGPGTRLTVT.

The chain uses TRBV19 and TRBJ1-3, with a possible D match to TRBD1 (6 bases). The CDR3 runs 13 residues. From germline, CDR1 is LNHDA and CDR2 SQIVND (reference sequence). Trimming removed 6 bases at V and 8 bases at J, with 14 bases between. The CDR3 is CASSNRVVDTIYF. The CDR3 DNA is TGTGCCAGTAGCAACAGGGTAGTCGACACCATATATTTT. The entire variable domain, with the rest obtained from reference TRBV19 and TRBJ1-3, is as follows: DGGITQSPKYLFRKEGQNVTLSCEQNLNHDAMYWYRQDPGQGLRLIYYSQIVNDFQKGDIAEGYSVSREKKESFPLTVTSAQKNPTAFYLCASSNRVVDTIYFGEGSWLTVV.

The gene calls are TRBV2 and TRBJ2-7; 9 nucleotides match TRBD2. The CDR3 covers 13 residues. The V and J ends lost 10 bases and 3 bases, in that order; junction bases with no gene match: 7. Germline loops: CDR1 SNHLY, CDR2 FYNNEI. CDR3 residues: CAIRLAEYYEQYF. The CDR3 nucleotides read TGTGCCATCAGACTAGCGGAATACTACGAGCAGTACTTC. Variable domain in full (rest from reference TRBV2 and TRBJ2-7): EPEVTQTPSHQVTQMGQEVILRCVPISNHLYFYWYRQILGQKVEFLVSFYNNEISEKSEIFDDQFSVERPDGSNFTLKIRSTKLEDSAMYFCAIRLAEYYEQYFGPGTRLTVT.

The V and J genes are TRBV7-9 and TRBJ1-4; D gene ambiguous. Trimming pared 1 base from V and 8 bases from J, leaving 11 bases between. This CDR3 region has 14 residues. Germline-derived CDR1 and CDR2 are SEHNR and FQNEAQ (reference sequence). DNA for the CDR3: TGTGCCAGCAGCTTAGTCTCGGGTTGGGAAAAACTGTTTTTT. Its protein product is CASSLVSGWEKLFF.

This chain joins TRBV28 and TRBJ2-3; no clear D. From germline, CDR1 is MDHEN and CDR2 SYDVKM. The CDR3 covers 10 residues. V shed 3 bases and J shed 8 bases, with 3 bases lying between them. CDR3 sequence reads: CASSFGTQYF. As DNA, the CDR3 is TGTGCCAGCAGTTTTGGTACGCAGTATTTT.

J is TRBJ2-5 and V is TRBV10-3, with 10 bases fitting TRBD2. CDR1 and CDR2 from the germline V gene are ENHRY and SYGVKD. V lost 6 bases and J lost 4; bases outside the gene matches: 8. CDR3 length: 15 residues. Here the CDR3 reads CAISPTSGNRETQYF. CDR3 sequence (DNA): TGTGCCATCAGCCCAACTAGCGGGAATCGAGAGACCCAGTACTTC.

CDR3 coding DNA: TGTGCCAGCAGCCCCACCGCTGGGCGGGGGGGCACTGAAGCTTTCTTT. Translating it yields CASSPTAGRGGTEAFF. This rearrangement joins TRBV11-2 to TRBJ1-1, with D perhaps matching TRBD1 (5 bases). The germline V gene has CDR1 SGHAT and CDR2 FQNNGV. With 5 bases removed from V and 4 bases from J, the gap between germline ends came to 20 bases. The CDR3 runs 16 residues.

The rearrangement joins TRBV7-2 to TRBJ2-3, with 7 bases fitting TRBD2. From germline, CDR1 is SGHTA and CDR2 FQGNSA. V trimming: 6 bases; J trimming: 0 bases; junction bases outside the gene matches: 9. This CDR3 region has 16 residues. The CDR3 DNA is TGTGCCAGCAGGGTGAGCGGGGCCGCTAGCACAGATACGCAGTATTTT. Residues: CASRVSGAASTDTQYF.

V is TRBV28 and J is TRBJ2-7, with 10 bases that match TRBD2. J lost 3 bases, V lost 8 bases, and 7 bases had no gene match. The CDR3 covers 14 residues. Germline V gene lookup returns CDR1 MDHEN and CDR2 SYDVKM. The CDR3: CASSVLAGVYEQYF. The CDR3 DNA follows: TGTGCCAGCTCGGTTCTAGCGGGAGTCTACGAGCAGTACTTC. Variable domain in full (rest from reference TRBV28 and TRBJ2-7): DVKVTQSSRYLVKRTGEKVFLECVQDMDHENMFWYRQDPGLGLRLIYFSYDVKMKEKGDIPEGYSVSREKKERFSLILESASTNQTSMYLCASSVLAGVYEQYFGPGTRLTVT.

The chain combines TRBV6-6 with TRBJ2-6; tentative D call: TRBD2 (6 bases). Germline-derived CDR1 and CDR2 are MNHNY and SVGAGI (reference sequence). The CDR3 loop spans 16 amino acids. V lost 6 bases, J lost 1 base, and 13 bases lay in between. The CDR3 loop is CASSSGRGSGANVLTF. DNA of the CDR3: TGTGCCAGCAGCTCGGGACGGGGGTCTGGGGCCAACGTCCTGACTTTC.

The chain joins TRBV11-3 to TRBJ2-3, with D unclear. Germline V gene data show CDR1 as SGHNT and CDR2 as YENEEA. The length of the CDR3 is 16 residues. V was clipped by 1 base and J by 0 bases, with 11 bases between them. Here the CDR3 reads CASSLGSSTSTDTQYF. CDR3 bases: TGTGCCAGCAGCTTAGGCTCTAGTACTAGCACAGATACGCAGTATTTT. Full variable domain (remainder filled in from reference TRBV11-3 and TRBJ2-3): EAGVVQSPRYKIIEKKQPVAFWCNPISGHNTLYWYLQNLGQGPELLIRYENEEAVDDSQLPKDRFSAERLKGVDSTLKIQPAELGDSAVYLCASSLGSSTSTDTQYFGPGTRLTVL.

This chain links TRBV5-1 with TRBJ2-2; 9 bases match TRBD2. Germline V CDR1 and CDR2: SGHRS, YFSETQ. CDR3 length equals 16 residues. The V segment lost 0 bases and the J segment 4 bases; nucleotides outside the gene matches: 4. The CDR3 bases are TGCGCCAGCAGCTTGGGGACTAGCGTGAGCACCGGGGAGCTGTTTTTT. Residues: CASSLGTSVSTGELFF.

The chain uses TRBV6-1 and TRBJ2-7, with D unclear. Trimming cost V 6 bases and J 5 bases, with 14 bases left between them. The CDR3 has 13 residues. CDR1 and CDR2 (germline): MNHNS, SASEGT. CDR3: CASRTGASNEQYF. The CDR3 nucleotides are TGTGCCAGCAGGACCGGTGCCTCAAACGAGCAGTACTTC.

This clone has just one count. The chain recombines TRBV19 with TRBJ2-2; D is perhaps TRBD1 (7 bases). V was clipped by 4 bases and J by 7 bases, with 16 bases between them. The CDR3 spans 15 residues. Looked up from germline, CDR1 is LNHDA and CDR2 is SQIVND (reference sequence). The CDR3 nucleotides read TGTGCCAGTAGTACCCAGGAGGGGGCCATCGGGGAGCTGTTTTTT. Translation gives CASSTQEGAIGELFF.

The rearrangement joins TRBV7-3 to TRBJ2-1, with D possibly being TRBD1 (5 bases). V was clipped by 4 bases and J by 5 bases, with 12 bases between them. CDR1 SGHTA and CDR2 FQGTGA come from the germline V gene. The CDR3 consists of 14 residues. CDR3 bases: TGTGCCAGCAGCTCCCAGGGTAGGGACAATGAGCAGTTCTTC. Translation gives CASSSQGRDNEQFF.